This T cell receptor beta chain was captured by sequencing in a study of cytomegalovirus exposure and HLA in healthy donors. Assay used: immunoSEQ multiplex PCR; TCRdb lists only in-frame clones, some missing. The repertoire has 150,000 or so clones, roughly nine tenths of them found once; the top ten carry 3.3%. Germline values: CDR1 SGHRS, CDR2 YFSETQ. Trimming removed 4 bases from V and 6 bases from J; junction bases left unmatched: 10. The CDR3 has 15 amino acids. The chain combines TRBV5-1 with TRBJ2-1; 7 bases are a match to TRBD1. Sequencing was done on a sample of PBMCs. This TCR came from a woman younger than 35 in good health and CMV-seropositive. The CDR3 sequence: CASSPRTGAINEQFF. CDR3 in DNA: TGCGCCAGCAGCCCCAGGACAGGAGCAATCAATGAGCAGTTCTTC.